The clone carrying this TCR beta chain was detected only a few times. Its antigen is not known. J gave up 7 bases and V 8 bases, and 9 bases lay outside the gene matches. CDR3 length equals 15 residues. This sample was included in a study of T cells after yellow fever vaccination. Background on the study: Researchers used SMART-Seq v4 Ultra Low Input to prepare fractions that had low cell numbers.

Study-level findings and limits: Researchers report a weaker secondary response that nonetheless peaked faster, day 5 versus 15. Most primary-vaccination clones reappeared after the booster (about 95% CD4, approximately 88% CD8).

TCR cDNA, made by 5'RACE template switching, carried an added universal primer site and UMIs. TCRdb independently ran MiXCR on the 5' RACE reads; one entry per CDR3 protein. The sample has about 330,000 distinct CDR3 sequences, about 7.8% seen once; the top ten hold roughly a sixth. The TCR originated in a man aged 18 to 30 who received the YFV17D yellow fever vaccine. The genes are TRBV12-3 or TRBV12-4 and TRBJ2-1; 12 bases line up with TRBD2. This material consisted of PBMCs, taken roughly 46 days after the first yellow fever vaccination. The CDR3 reads CASGRLAGVQNEQFF. In DNA form, the CDR3 reads TGTGCCAGCGGCAGACTAGCGGGAGTACAAAATGAGCAGTTCTTC.